This T cell receptor beta chain is from a study of technical replicates of blood from several donors. This CDR3 comprises 19 residues. V shed 6 bases and J shed 0 bases, with 24 bases lying between them. Germline values: CDR1 SEHNR, CDR2 FQNEAQ (reference sequence). Here immunoSEQ multiplex PCR was the method, and the copy in TCRdb shows in-frame clones only, minus some. The sample lists more than 90,000 clones; more than 90% were seen once. The J gene is TRBJ2-1, the V gene TRBV7-9, with a tentative D call TRBD2 (6 bases). This TCR came from a human donor in good health. Source material: T cells isolated from PBMCs. CDR3 amino acids: CASRKLAAGRPLSYNEQFF. CDR3 nucleotide sequence: TGTGCCAGCAGGAAACTCGCGGCCGGGAGACCCCTCTCCTACAATGAGCAGTTCTTC. Drawing the rest from reference TRBV7-9 and TRBJ2-1, the complete variable domain is DTGVSQNPRHKITKRGQNVTFRCDPISEHNRLYWYRQTLGQGPEFLTYFQNEAQLEKSRLLSDRFSAERPKGSFSTLEIQRTEQGDSAMYLCASRKLAAGRPLSYNEQFFGPGTRLTVL.